The 21 T cell receptor beta chains reported below all come from one sample, sequenced in a study of beta chain features in type 1 diabetes. Investigators reverse transcribed all isolated RNA, so they sequenced expressed TCRB transcripts. TCRdb's table, derived via immunoSEQ multiplex PCR, lists solely in-frame clones and lacks some. The table lists over 350,000 clones, approximately 16% of them singletons. The sample comprised naive CD4+ T cells from blood. Receptors originate from a woman between 18 and 30 years old in good health.

The chain combines TRBV19 with TRBJ1-5, with 8 bases that match TRBD1. CDR3 length: 14 amino acids. Germline trimming cut 7 bases from V and 4 bases from J; bases unmatched to any gene: 6. The germline V gene has CDR1 LNHDA and CDR2 SQIVND (reference sequence). CDR3 in DNA: TGTGCCAGTACCGACCGGGACAGGAATCAGCCCCAGCATTTT. Amino acids: CASTDRDRNQPQHF. The full variable domain, rest sourced from reference TRBV19 and TRBJ1-5, is DGGITQSPKYLFRKEGQNVTLSCEQNLNHDAMYWYRQDPGQGLRLIYYSQIVNDFQKGDIAEGYSVSREKKESFPLTVTSAQKNPTAFYLCASTDRDRNQPQHFGDGTRLSIL.

The gene calls are TRBV28 and TRBJ1-2; weak D call: TRBD1 (6 bases). Germline V gene lookup returns CDR1 MDHEN and CDR2 SYDVKM. CDR3 length: 13 residues. Trimming left V 3 bases short and J 4 bases short, with 9 bases between. Here the CDR3 DNA reads TGTGCCAGCAGTTTGGCCAGGGGCTATGGCTACACCTTC. Encoded protein: CASSLARGYGYTF.

CDR3 protein: CSVAGGGNTIYF. CDR3 nucleotide sequence: TGCAGCGTTGCCGGGGGTGGAAACACCATATATTTT. V gene TRBV29-1 combines with J gene TRBJ1-3; D is perhaps TRBD1 (5 bases). The CDR3 extends over 12 amino acids. Trimming took 4 bases from V and 3 from J, leaving 7 bases between them. In germline, CDR1 is SQVTM, CDR2 ANQGSEA.

The genes are TRBV29-1 and TRBJ2-1, with D uncertain. The ends were cut back, 4 bases at V and 8 bases at J, with 15 bases in the middle. This CDR3 has 13 residues. From germline, CDR1 is SQVTM and CDR2 ANQGSEA. The CDR3, as DNA: TGCAGCGTTGTGCGCCCAGCGATACATGAGCAGTTCTTC. Residues: CSVVRPAIHEQFF.

This clone has a handful of counts. This specimen includes other DNA sequences encoding the same CDR3. The chain combines TRBV28 with TRBJ2-7; D is unclear. CDR3 length: 11 residues. Between the trimmed V and J ends, which lost 6 bases and 2 bases, there was a span of 5 bases. The germline V gene encodes CDR1 MDHEN and CDR2 SYDVKM. CDR3 bases: TGTGCCAGCAGCCTAACCTACGAGCAGTACTTC. Encoded protein: CASSLTYEQYF.

The chain uses TRBV2 and TRBJ2-3, with 8 bases identical to TRBD2. V shed 6 bases and J 2 bases; nucleotides not matched to a gene: 7. The germline gives CDR1 SNHLY, CDR2 FYNNEI. The CDR3 covers 15 residues. The CDR3 loop is CASSRAGVTTDTQYF. DNA of the CDR3: TGTGCCAGCAGCCGAGCGGGAGTCACCACAGATACGCAGTATTTT.

The chain joins TRBV27 to TRBJ2-7, with TRBD1 matching over 9 bases. Germline CDR1 MNHEY, CDR2 SMNVEV (reference sequence). Losses at the gene ends were 4 bases for V and 4 bases for J; bases not matched to a gene: 8. The CDR3 is made up of 15 amino acids. The CDR3: CASSSLGQGGYEQYF. As DNA, the CDR3 is TGTGCCAGCAGTTCTCTGGGACAGGGAGGTTACGAGCAGTACTTC.

This clone was found a few times. The chain carries TRBV23-1 and TRBJ1-6; D unclear. TRBV23-1 is an ORF, with its function uncertain. The CDR3 consists of 10 residues. Trimming stripped 6 bases from V and 10 bases from J, with 4 bases between. The DNA for the CDR3 is TGCGCCAGCAGCTCGTCACCCCTCCACTTT. Its translation is CASSSSPLHF.

The gene calls are TRBV7-2 and TRBJ1-2; unclear D gene. In germline, CDR1 is SGHTA, CDR2 FQGNSA. Deletions cut 5 bases from V and 5 bases from J, with 9 bases between. This CDR3 has 12 residues. The DNA for the CDR3 is TGTGCCAGCAGCCCGACGGGTTATGGCTACACCTTC. This encodes CASSPTGYGYTF.

The CDR3 DNA is TGTGCCAGCAGCCCGGGACTCCGGCCGGGTGAGCAGTTCTTC. The encoded protein is CASSPGLRPGEQFF. The chain uses TRBV5-4 and TRBJ2-1, with D perhaps TRBD2 (6 bases). Germline CDR1 and CDR2: SGHNT and YYREEE (reference sequence). Deletions cut 4 bases from V and 9 bases from J, with 17 bases between. The CDR3 consists of 14 residues.

J is TRBJ1-2 and V is TRBV6-1; no definite D call. V lost 3 bases and J lost 4, with 12 bases in between. Germline CDR1 and CDR2: MNHNS and SASEGT. The CDR3 sequence is 14 residues long. CDR3: CASSEGVPFYGYTF. CDR3 sequence (DNA): TGTGCCAGCAGTGAGGGAGTACCATTCTATGGCTACACCTTC.

V is TRBV4-2 and J is TRBJ2-7; 9 bases are a match to TRBD2. The ends lost 3 bases at V and 0 bases at J; junction bases unmatched: 9. Germline loops: CDR1 LGHNA, CDR2 YNFKEQ. The CDR3 covers 17 residues. CDR3 amino acids: CASSHREEGLASYEQYF. DNA for the CDR3: TGTGCCAGCAGCCATCGGGAGGAGGGACTAGCCTCCTACGAGCAGTACTTC.

Regarding this clone: Within the sample, other DNA sequences also encode this same CDR3. This chain connects TRBV28 to TRBJ1-5; D gene ambiguous. The V and J ends lost 5 bases and 4 bases respectively, with 3 bases between them. The CDR3 has 11 amino acids. Germline CDR1 and CDR2: MDHEN and SYDVKM. The CDR3 coding sequence is TGTGCCAGCAGTCAGAATCAGCCCCAGCATTTT. Its translation is CASSQNQPQHF.

This clone occurred a few times. This chain links TRBV7-2 with TRBJ1-2; 8 bases are shared with TRBD1. The CDR3 runs 15 residues. Germline CDR1 reads SGHTA; CDR2 reads FQGNSA. J lost 0 bases, V lost 5 bases, and 5 bases had no gene match. Written as DNA, the CDR3 is TGTGCCAGCAGCCTGGACAGGGCGGCTAACTATGGCTACACCTTC. Translated, it gives CASSLDRAANYGYTF.

The rearrangement uses TRBV4-1 and TRBJ2-4, with TRBD1 matching over 7 bases. Germline CDR1 MGHRA, CDR2 YSYEKL. The CDR3 spans 16 residues. V shed 0 bases and J 1 base; nucleotides not matched to a gene: 3. CDR3 sequence (DNA): TGCGCCAGCAGCCAAGAAGCCAGGGGGGCCAAAAACATTCAGTACTTC. As protein: CASSQEARGAKNIQYF.

This clone appeared a few times. V gene TRBV7-9 combines with J gene TRBJ2-2; perhaps TRBD2 as D (5 bases). Trimming stripped 6 bases from V and 4 bases from J, with 12 bases between. The germline V gene has CDR1 SEHNR and CDR2 FQNEAQ (reference sequence). The CDR3 totals 14 residues. The CDR3 DNA follows: TGTGCCAGCAGTTGGACTCGAGGCACCGGGGAGCTGTTTTTT. This encodes CASSWTRGTGELFF.

The rearrangement links TRBV18 to TRBJ1-3; unclear D gene. CDR3 length: 14 amino acids. In germline, CDR1 is KGHSH, CDR2 LQKENI. Trimming took off 3 bases at V and 6 bases at J, with 12 bases between the two ends. The CDR3 protein is CASSPNQAENTIYF. CDR3 bases: TGTGCCAGCTCACCTAACCAGGCCGAAAACACCATATATTTT.

This clone showed up just a few times. The V and J genes are TRBV7-2 and TRBJ2-7; 10 bases match TRBD2. CDR1 is SGHTA, CDR2 FQGNSA, per germline. V shed 5 bases, J shed 6 bases, and the junction held 10 bases outside the gene matches. CDR3 length: 15 residues. CDR3: CASSRKAGGEGEQYF. In DNA, the CDR3 is TGTGCCAGCAGCCGTAAAGCGGGGGGGGAGGGCGAGCAGTACTTC. The full variable domain, completed using reference TRBV7-2 and TRBJ2-7, is GAGVSQSPSNKVTEKGKDVELRCDPISGHTALYWYRQSLGQGLEFLIYFQGNSAPDKSGLPSDRFSAERTGGSVSTLTIQRTQQEDSAVYLCASSRKAGGEGEQYFGPGTRLTVT.

This chain joins TRBV29-1 and TRBJ1-5; the D is unclear. This CDR3 is built from 12 residues. The V and J ends lost 4 bases and 6 bases respectively, with 10 bases between them. Germline V lookup: CDR1 SQVTM, CDR2 ANQGSEA. The CDR3 here is CSVVEAGQPQHF. CDR3 nucleotide sequence: TGCAGCGTTGTGGAGGCGGGTCAGCCCCAGCATTTT.

The J gene is TRBJ1-4, the V gene TRBV28; 9 bases fit TRBD1. The CDR3 covers 16 residues. Germline values: CDR1 MDHEN, CDR2 SYDVKM. Trimming removed 4 bases from V and 6 bases from J; junction bases left unmatched: 9. CDR3 residues: CASSSEQQGADEKLFF. In nucleotides, the CDR3 is TGTGCCAGCAGTTCGGAACAACAGGGGGCGGATGAAAAACTGTTTTTT.

The V call is TRBV7-2, the J call TRBJ2-2, with D maybe TRBD2 (6 bases). V was clipped by 2 bases and J by 2 bases, with 15 bases between them. CDR3 length equals 17 residues. Germline loops: CDR1 SGHTA, CDR2 FQGNSA. CDR3 DNA sequence: TGTGCCAGCAGCTTATTCGTCAGGGACTTCAACACCGGGGAGCTGTTTTTT. Translating gives CASSLFVRDFNTGELFF.